This T cell receptor beta chain was captured in a study of T cells after yellow fever vaccination (dated by TCRdb to the late 2010s). In terms of the full investigation: Libraries from fractions with low cell numbers were prepared with the SMART-Seq v4 Ultra Low Input RNA kit. Blood samples were taken at several timepoints before and after primary and secondary immunization, and bulk PBMC replicates and cell subsets were isolated. Two healthy male donors, one aged 18 to 29 and one aged 30 to 40 years, were included in the cohort. Bulk TCR alpha and beta repertoires were sequenced longitudinally to track T-cell clones before and after primary and booster YFV17D yellow fever vaccination.

Sequencing was performed on an Illumina NovaSeq 6000. TCR cDNA was synthesized by 5'RACE template switching, through which a universal primer site and unique molecular identifiers were introduced. Priming for cDNA synthesis came from both the TCR alpha and TCR beta constant segments. Two PCR steps were used to amplify libraries, with sample barcodes and sequencing adapters being added in the second step. Sequencing of the libraries was done on either Illumina HiSeq 2500 (2x100 bp) or NovaSeq (2x150 bp). Per the source publication's procedure: Reads were demultiplexed and collapsed into UMI consensus sequences with MIGEC, and V(D)J alignment was performed with MiXCR. Vaccine-responding clonotypes were identified with edgeR using replicate PBMC samples, with FDR below 0.01 and a log2 fold change above 5 up to day 15 being required. CD4 or CD8 identity was assigned to each bulk clonotype according to whether the clonotype was present at higher abundance in the sequenced CD4 repertoire or the sequenced CD8 repertoire. In TCRdb, the public reads were trimmed at Q25 with fastp and aligned with MiXCR, with productive beta chains retained. Duplicate CDR3 protein sequences are folded into a single record with the most common DNA and genes. The V and J calls reflect TCRdb's pipeline rather than the authors' work. The sample yields about 340,000 distinct CDR3 sequences; approximately 12% were counted once. Of the sample, 3.2% is held by the ten largest clones.

Overall study outcomes, separate from this receptor: The secondary T-cell response was weaker than the primary response but faster, peaking on day 5 instead of day 15. Computational filtering was required because FACS-sorted repertoires could contain abundant contaminating clonotypes from the bulk population. The study included only a couple of donors, which limits how far the findings can be generalized. Most clones expanded after primary vaccination were re-detected after the booster (approximately 95% of CD4 and around 88% of CD8), suggesting broad memory maintenance. A small share of clonotypes was detected in both CD4 and CD8 compartments, with the overlap likely arising from convergent recombination.

For CDR1 and CDR2, the germline V gene (reference sequence) lists LNHDA and SQIVND. The CDR3 runs 13 residues from the cysteine to the phenylalanine. Only CDR3 DNA remains: 39 bases, in frame from the first base. Trimming leaves V shorter by 7 bases and J shorter by 3 bases, with the junction holding 3 bases beyond the gene matches. Reading the label with the study, this specimen's treatment or condition is: live attenuated yellow fever vaccine strain. A standard Ficoll-Paque protocol was used to isolate PBMCs from peripheral blood. Dynabeads CD4 and CD8 positive selection kits were used to isolate the CD4 and CD8 T-cell fractions. TriZol was used to extract RNA from bulk PBMCs, from CD4 and CD8 fractions, and from dextramer-positive and dextramer-negative fractions. A note on this clonotype: Its specific antigen is unknown. Base quality data are lacking; no much larger clone is found one base away.

This chain is built from TRBV19 and TRBJ2-5; 9 central bases correspond to TRBD2. The receptor comes from a man younger than 35 who received the YFV17D yellow fever vaccine. Here the sequenced sample was CD4+ T cells sorted from PBMCs, taken 15 days after the yellow fever booster vaccination. The DNA sequence is as follows: TGTGCCAGTACGTCTAGCGGGGAAGAGACCCAGTACTTC. Translated, this is CASTSSGEETQYF.